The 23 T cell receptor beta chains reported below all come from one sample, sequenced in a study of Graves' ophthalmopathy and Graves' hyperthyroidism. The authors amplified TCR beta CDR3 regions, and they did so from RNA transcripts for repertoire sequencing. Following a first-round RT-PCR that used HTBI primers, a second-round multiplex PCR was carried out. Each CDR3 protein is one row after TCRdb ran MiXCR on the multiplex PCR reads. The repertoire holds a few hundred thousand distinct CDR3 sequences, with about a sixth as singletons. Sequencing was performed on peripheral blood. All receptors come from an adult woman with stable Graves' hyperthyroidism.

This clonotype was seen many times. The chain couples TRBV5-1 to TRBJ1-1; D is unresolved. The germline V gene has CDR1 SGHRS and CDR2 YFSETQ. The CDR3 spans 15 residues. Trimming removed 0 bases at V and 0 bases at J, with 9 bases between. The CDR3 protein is CASSLEWALNTEAFF. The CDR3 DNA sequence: TGCGCCAGCAGCTTGGAGTGGGCCTTGAACACTGAAGCTTTCTTT.

The CDR3 protein is CASSSGTGETGELFF. The CDR3 DNA is TGTGCCAGCAGCTCCGGGACAGGGGAAACCGGGGAGCTGTTTTTT. The chain is built from TRBV6-1 and TRBJ2-2; 10 bases line up with TRBD1. The germline V gene encodes CDR1 MNHNS and CDR2 SASEGT. Losses at the gene ends were 6 bases for V and 5 bases for J; bases not matched to a gene: 6. There are 15 residues in the CDR3.

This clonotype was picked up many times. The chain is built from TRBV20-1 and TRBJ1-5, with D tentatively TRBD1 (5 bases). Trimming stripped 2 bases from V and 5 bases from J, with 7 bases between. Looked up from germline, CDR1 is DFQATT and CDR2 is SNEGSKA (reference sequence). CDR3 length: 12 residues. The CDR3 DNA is TGCAGTGCTAGACAGGGAGATCAGCCCCAGCATTTT. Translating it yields CSARQGDQPQHF.

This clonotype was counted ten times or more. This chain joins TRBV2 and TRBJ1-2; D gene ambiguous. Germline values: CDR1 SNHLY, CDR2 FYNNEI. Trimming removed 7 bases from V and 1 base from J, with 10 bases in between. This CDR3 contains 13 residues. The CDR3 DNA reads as TGTGCCAGCATCAGGTCTCTTAACTATGGCTACACCTTC. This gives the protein CASIRSLNYGYTF.

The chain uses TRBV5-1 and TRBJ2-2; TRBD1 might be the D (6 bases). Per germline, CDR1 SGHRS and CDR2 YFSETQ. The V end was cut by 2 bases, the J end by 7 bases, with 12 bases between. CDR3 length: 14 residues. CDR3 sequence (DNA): TGCGCCAGCAGCTTTTCAGGGGACAACGGGGAGCTGTTTTTT. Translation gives CASSFSGDNGELFF.

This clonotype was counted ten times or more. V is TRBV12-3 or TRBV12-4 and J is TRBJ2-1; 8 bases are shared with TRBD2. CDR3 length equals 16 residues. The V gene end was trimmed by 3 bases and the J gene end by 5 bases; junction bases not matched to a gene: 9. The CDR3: CASSFRTSRFNNEQFF. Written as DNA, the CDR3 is TGTGCCAGCAGTTTCCGGACTAGCAGATTTAACAATGAGCAGTTCTTC.

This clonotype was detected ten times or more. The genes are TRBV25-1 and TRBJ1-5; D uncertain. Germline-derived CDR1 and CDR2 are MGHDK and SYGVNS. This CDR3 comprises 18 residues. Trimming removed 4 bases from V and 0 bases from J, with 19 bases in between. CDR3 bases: TGTGCCAGCAGTGGAGGCGGACCTGGAACGTATAGCAATCAGCCCCAGCATTTT. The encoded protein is CASSGGGPGTYSNQPQHF.

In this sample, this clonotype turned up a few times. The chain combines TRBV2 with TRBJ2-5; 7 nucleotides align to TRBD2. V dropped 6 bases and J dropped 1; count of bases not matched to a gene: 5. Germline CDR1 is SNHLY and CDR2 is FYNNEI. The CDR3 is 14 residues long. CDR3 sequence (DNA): TGTGCCAGCAGACCGGGACTATTCCAAGAGACCCAGTACTTC. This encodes CASRPGLFQETQYF.

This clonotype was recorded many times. The CDR3 bases are TGTGCCAGCAGCCTTACTAGCGGGGGCTACGAGCAGTACTTC. Protein sequence: CASSLTSGGYEQYF. The chain joins TRBV7-8 to TRBJ2-7, with 11 bases lining up with TRBD2. The CDR3 sequence is 14 residues long. The V gene's germline CDR1 is SGHVS and CDR2 FQNEAQ. V was clipped by 5 bases and J by 3 bases; unmatched bases: 3.

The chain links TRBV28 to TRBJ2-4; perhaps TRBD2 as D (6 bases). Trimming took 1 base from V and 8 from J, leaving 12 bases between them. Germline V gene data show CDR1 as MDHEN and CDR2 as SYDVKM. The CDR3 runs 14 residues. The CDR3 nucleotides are TGTGCCAGCAGTTTATTGCGGGGACGGGACATTCAGTACTTC. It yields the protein CASSLLRGRDIQYF.

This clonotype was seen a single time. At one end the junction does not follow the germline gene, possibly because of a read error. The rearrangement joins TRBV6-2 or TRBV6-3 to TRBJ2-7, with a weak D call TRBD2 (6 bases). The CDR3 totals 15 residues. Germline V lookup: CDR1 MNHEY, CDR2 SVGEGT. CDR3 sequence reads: CASSRGDFFSHEQYF. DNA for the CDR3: TGTGCCAGCAGTCGCGGGGACTTTTTCTCCCACGAGCAGTACTTC.

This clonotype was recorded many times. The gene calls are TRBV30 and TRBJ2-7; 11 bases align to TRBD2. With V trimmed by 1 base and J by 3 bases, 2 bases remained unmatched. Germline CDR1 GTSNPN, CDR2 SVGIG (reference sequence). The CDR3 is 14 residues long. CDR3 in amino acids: CAWSAGTSGYEQYF. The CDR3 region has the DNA TGTGCCTGGAGTGCCGGGACTAGCGGCTACGAGCAGTACTTC.

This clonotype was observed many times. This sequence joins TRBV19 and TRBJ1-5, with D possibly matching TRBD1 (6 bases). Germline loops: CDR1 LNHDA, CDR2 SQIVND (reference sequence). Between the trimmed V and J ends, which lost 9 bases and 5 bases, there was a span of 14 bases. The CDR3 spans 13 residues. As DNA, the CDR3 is TGTGCCAGGTGGCGGGAGGGGGATCAGCCCCAGCATTTT. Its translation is CARWREGDQPQHF.

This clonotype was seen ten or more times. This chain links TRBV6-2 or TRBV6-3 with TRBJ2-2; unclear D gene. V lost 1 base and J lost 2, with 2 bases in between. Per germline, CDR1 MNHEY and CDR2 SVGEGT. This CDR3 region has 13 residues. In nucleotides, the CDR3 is TGTGCCAGCAGTTACTTTAACACCGGGGAGCTGTTTTTT. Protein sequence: CASSYFNTGELFF.

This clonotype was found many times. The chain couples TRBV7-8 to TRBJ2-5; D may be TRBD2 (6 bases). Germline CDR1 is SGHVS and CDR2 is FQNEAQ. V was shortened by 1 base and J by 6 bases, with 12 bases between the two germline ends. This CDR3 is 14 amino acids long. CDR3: CASSLDEGRKTQYF. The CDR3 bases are TGTGCCAGCAGCTTAGATGAGGGGAGGAAGACCCAGTACTTC.

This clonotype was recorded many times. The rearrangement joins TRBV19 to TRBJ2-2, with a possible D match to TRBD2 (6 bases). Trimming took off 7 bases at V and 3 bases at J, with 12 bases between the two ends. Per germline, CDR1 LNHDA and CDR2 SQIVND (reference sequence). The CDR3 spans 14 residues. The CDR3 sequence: CASNTPGDTGELFF. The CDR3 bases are TGTGCCAGTAACACTCCGGGAGACACCGGGGAGCTGTTTTTT.

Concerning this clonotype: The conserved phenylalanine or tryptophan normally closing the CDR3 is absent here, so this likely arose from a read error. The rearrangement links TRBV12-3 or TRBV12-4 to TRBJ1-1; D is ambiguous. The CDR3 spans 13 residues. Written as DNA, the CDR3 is TGTGCCAGCCGTTTGGCGATGAACACTGAAGCTTTCGTT. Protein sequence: CASRLAMNTEAFV.

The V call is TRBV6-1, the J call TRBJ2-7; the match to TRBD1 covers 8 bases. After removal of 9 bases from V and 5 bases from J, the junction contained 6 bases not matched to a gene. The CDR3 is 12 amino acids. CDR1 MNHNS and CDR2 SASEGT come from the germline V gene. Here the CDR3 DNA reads TGTGCCAGTTGGACAGGGAGAGACGAGCAGTACTTC. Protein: CASWTGRDEQYF.

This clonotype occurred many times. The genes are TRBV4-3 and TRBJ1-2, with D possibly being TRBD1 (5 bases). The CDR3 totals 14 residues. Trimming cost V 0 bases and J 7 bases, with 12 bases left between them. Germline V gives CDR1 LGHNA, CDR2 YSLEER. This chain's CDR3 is CASSQDLGDRGYTF. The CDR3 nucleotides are TGCGCCAGCAGCCAAGATTTGGGGGATCGTGGCTACACCTTC.

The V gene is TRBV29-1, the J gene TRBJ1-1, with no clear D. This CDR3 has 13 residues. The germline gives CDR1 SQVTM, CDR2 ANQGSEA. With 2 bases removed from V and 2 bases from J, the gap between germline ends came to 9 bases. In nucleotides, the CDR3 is TGCAGCGTTGAAAAAACGCTCAACACTGAAGCTTTCTTT. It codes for CSVEKTLNTEAFF.

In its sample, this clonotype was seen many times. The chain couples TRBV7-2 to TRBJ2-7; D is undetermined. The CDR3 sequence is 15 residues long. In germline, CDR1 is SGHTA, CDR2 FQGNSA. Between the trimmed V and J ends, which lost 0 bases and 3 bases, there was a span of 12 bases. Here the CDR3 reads CASSLAVGRNYEQYF. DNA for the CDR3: TGTGCCAGCAGCTTAGCGGTAGGACGGAACTACGAGCAGTACTTC. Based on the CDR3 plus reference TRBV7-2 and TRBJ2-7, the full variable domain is GAGVSQSPSNKVTEKGKDVELRCDPISGHTALYWYRQSLGQGLEFLIYFQGNSAPDKSGLPSDRFSAERTGGSVSTLTIQRTQQEDSAVYLCASSLAVGRNYEQYFGPGTRLTVT.

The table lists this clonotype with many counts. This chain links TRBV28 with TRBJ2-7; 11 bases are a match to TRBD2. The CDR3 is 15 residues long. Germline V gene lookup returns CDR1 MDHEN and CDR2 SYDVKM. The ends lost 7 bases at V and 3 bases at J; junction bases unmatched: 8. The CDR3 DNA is TGTGCCAGCACCTCCACCGGGACTAGCGGCTACGAGCAGTACTTC. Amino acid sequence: CASTSTGTSGYEQYF. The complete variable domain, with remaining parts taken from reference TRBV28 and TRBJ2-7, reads DVKVTQSSRYLVKRTGEKVFLECVQDMDHENMFWYRQDPGLGLRLIYFSYDVKMKEKGDIPEGYSVSREKKERFSLILESASTNQTSMYLCASTSTGTSGYEQYFGPGTRLTVT.

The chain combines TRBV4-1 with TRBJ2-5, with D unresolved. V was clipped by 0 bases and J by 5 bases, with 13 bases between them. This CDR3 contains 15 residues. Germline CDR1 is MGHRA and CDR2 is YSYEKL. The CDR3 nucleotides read TGCGCCAGCAGCCAAGATCGTAAGGTGACGGAGACCCAGTACTTC. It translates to CASSQDRKVTETQYF.